This record looks at one TCR beta chain sequence and its context. The data are from a study of blood T cell repertoires in COVID-19. Study-level background: From the United States, Italy and Spain came samples of acute and convalescent COVID-19. Sample material is recorded as cDNA or gDNA derived from T cells, B-cell-depleted T cells, or PBMCs.

CDR1 is SGHNT and CDR2 is YYREEE in the germline V gene (reference sequence). The V and J ends lost 3 bases and 3 bases, in that order; junction bases with no gene match: 10. The CDR3 loop spans 18 amino acids. Methods used by the authors: Amplification with reference gene primers provided the estimates of nucleated cell counts. Produced via immunoSEQ multiplex PCR; TCRdb's table is partial and in-frame only. V and J calls and clone size are given by that table; D and trimming were obtained from the DNA. Among fewer than 200,000 clones listed, roughly 85% were seen once. The genes are TRBV5-4 and TRBJ2-3; TRBD2 matches 13 bases. The specimen was peripheral blood. This receptor was identified in a man aged 55 to 69 with active or convalescent COVID-19. The CDR3 DNA reads as TGTGCCAGCAGCTGGGGACTAGCGGGGAGGGGGGAAACAGATACGCAGTATTTT. Encoded protein: CASSWGLAGRGETDTQYF.